Following are 17 T cell receptor beta chains from one sample sequenced in a study of blood T cell repertoires in COVID-19. Profiling relied on immunoSEQ multiplex PCR, and the TCRdb table lists in-frame clones only, not all of them. This table holds hundreds of thousands of clones, roughly nine tenths found once. What was sequenced was PBMCs or T cells enriched from blood (not recorded which). These receptor sequences come from a woman in her 30s who had recovered from COVID-19.

CDR3 sequence (DNA): TGTGCCAGCAGCTTAGATTCTTACACAGATACGCAGTATTTT. It is translated as CASSLDSYTDTQYF. The chain carries TRBV11-2 and TRBJ2-3; D is uncertain. CDR3 length equals 14 residues. The germline V gene has CDR1 SGHAT and CDR2 FQNNGV. The ends were cut back, 0 bases at V and 2 bases at J, with 6 bases in the middle.

The chain has TRBV27 and TRBJ2-1; possibly TRBD1 for D (6 bases). Germline V gene sequence: CDR1 MNHEY, CDR2 SMNVEV (reference sequence). This CDR3 has 16 amino acids. V lost 1 base, J lost 1 base, and 11 bases lay in between. This CDR3 reads CASSLFGQPSYNEQFF. Here the CDR3 DNA reads TGTGCCAGCAGTTTATTTGGACAGCCTTCCTACAATGAGCAGTTCTTC.

This chain links TRBV9 with TRBJ2-3, with 7 bases lining up with TRBD2. V lost 8 bases, J lost 2 bases, and 8 bases stayed unmatched. Germline lookup yields CDR1 SGDLS and CDR2 YYNGEE. The CDR3 sequence is 14 residues long. DNA for the CDR3: TGTGCCAGTCGGGCTAGCGGTAACACAGATACGCAGTATTTT. Translated: CASRASGNTDTQYF.

The V gene is TRBV27, the J gene TRBJ2-1; perhaps TRBD2 as D (6 bases). In germline, CDR1 is MNHEY, CDR2 SMNVEV (reference sequence). CDR3 length: 11 amino acids. V lost 5 bases and J lost 9, with 8 bases in between. The CDR3 nucleotides read TGTGCCAGCAGTACCGGGGGTGAGCAGTTCTTC. It encodes CASSTGGEQFF.

The chain employs TRBV10-2 and TRBJ1-4; no firm D call. The CDR3 runs to 11 residues. V was clipped by 6 bases and J by 5 bases, with 4 bases between them. Germline assignment: CDR1 WSHSY and CDR2 SAAADI. The DNA for the CDR3 is TGCGCCAGCAGCACAAATGAAAAACTGTTTTTT. It specifies CASSTNEKLFF.

This chain joins TRBV28 and TRBJ2-6; perhaps TRBD1 as D (6 bases). The CDR3 consists of 16 residues. V dropped 4 bases and J dropped 4 bases, with 14 bases sitting between them. In germline, CDR1 is MDHEN, CDR2 SYDVKM. CDR3 coding DNA: TGTGCCAGCAGTTCCCCCGGACAGCGCGGGGCCAACGTCCTGACTTTC. Translation: CASSSPGQRGANVLTF.

This chain connects TRBV18 to TRBJ2-7, with 14 bases identical to TRBD2. Germline V gene data show CDR1 as KGHSH and CDR2 as LQKENI. The CDR3 sequence is 18 residues long. V shed 6 bases and J 0 bases; nucleotides not matched to a gene: 10. DNA of the CDR3: TGTGCCAGCTCCCAATCAGGGGGGACTAGCGGGAGCTCCTACGAGCAGTACTTC. Translating gives CASSQSGGTSGSSYEQYF.

The J gene is TRBJ1-2, the V gene TRBV10-2, with 7 bases fitting TRBD1. The CDR3 is made up of 15 amino acids. Trimming removed 6 bases from V and 1 base from J; junction bases left unmatched: 8. Germline V gene data show CDR1 as WSHSY and CDR2 as SAAADI. In DNA form, the CDR3 reads TGCGCCAGCAGCCCTAGACAGGGAAGTAACTATGGCTACACCTTC. It translates to CASSPRQGSNYGYTF.

The V gene is TRBV2, the J gene TRBJ1-5; 12 nucleotides align to TRBD1. The CDR3 totals 14 residues. The V gene end was trimmed by 8 bases and the J gene end by 7 bases; junction bases not matched to a gene: 6. Germline CDR1 and CDR2: SNHLY and FYNNEI. CDR3 protein: CASGAGTGGQPQHF. DNA for the CDR3: TGTGCCAGCGGAGCCGGGACAGGGGGCCAGCCCCAGCATTTT.

The chain uses TRBV5-5 and TRBJ2-1, with TRBD2 matching over 10 bases. V shed 4 bases, J shed 14 bases, and the junction held 9 bases outside the gene matches. Germline lookup yields CDR1 SGHKS and CDR2 YYEKEE (reference sequence). The CDR3 has 13 residues. CDR3 residues: CASSVGLAEGKFF. DNA for the CDR3: TGTGCCAGCAGCGTAGGACTAGCGGAGGGAAAGTTCTTC.

V usage is TRBV27 and J usage is TRBJ2-1; 10 nucleotides agree with TRBD2. The germline V gene has CDR1 MNHEY and CDR2 SMNVEV (reference sequence). The CDR3 is 15 amino acids. V was pared by 3 bases and J by 7 bases, with 6 bases of the junction left unmatched. The CDR3 DNA follows: TGTGCCAGCAGTTTTAGCGGGGGGCCCCCTAATGAGCAGTTCTTC. It specifies CASSFSGGPPNEQFF.

V and J are TRBV11-2 and TRBJ2-7; the match to TRBD1 covers 10 bases. Losses at the gene ends were 3 bases for V and 1 base for J; bases not matched to a gene: 3. Germline lookup yields CDR1 SGHAT and CDR2 FQNNGV. CDR3 size: 15 residues. The CDR3 here is CASSFRDRGSYEQYF. CDR3 in DNA: TGTGCCAGCAGCTTCCGGGACAGGGGATCCTACGAGCAGTACTTC.

The chain uses TRBV2 and TRBJ2-1, with 7 positions matching TRBD1. Trimming cost V 4 bases and J 7 bases; bases outside gene matches: 13. Germline V gives CDR1 SNHLY, CDR2 FYNNEI. The CDR3 covers 16 residues. The CDR3 coding sequence is TGTGCCAGCAGTGGATCGACAGGGAATCCGGTAAATGAGCAGTTCTTC. Its translation is CASSGSTGNPVNEQFF.

The V and J genes are TRBV3-1 (or the pseudogene TRBV3-2) and TRBJ2-1; the D gene is possibly TRBD2 (7 bases). CDR3 length: 17 residues. Germline loops: CDR1 LGHDT, CDR2 YNNKEL (reference sequence). The V gene lost 3 bases and the J gene lost 0 bases, with 15 bases spanning the gap. The CDR3 loop reads CASSQMGGGGSYNEQFF. Here the CDR3 DNA reads TGTGCCAGCAGCCAGATGGGAGGGGGGGGCTCCTACAATGAGCAGTTCTTC.

This CDR3 is CASSLVGRGTEAFF. The CDR3 DNA is TGTGCCAGCAGCTTAGTGGGGAGGGGCACTGAAGCTTTCTTT. The V gene is TRBV11-2, the J gene TRBJ1-1; D possibly corresponds to TRBD1 (5 bases). The CDR3 contains 14 residues. Trimming took 1 base from V and 4 from J, leaving 10 bases between them. Per germline, CDR1 SGHAT and CDR2 FQNNGV.

The V call is TRBV3-1 (or the pseudogene TRBV3-2), the J call TRBJ2-3, with D unclear. Trimming removed 1 base at V and 0 bases at J, with 8 bases between. From germline, CDR1 is LGHDT and CDR2 YNNKEL (reference sequence). CDR3 size: 15 residues. The CDR3 spells CASSQADFSTDTQYF. The CDR3 DNA follows: TGTGCCAGCAGCCAAGCCGACTTTAGCACAGATACGCAGTATTTT.

This clone has just a few counts. The chain couples TRBV2 to TRBJ2-5; weak D call: TRBD1 (7 bases). Germline V lookup: CDR1 SNHLY, CDR2 FYNNEI. The CDR3 length is 13 residues. The V gene lost 6 bases and the J gene lost 5 bases, with 13 bases spanning the gap. The chain's CDR3 is CASRETGRETQYF. The CDR3 region has the DNA TGTGCCAGCAGGGAGACAGGGAGGGAGACCCAGTACTTC.